The 7 T cell receptor beta chains below come from one sample, sequenced in a study of response to subunit inactivated influenza vaccine. TCRdb recomputed calls from the RT-PCR reads with MiXCR, one row per CDR3 protein. The table has roughly 700,000 distinct CDR3 sequences, approximately 15% seen once. Sequenced here: PBMCs from blood, sampled roughly 15 days before vaccination. The source of these receptors is a middle-aged man who received an inactivated influenza vaccine.

This clonotype was recorded a few times. The rearrangement uses TRBV5-1 and TRBJ2-2; D possibly corresponds to TRBD2 (6 bases). CDR3 length: 14 residues. Germline lookup yields CDR1 SGHRS and CDR2 YFSETQ. V was trimmed by 6 bases and J by 0 bases, leaving 9 bases between them. CDR3 protein: CASITSPNTGELFF. As DNA, the CDR3 is TGCGCCAGCATAACTAGCCCGAACACCGGGGAGCTGTTTTTT.

This chain uses TRBV4-1 with TRBJ1-2, with a possible D match to TRBD1 (6 bases). The CDR3 spans 15 residues. Germline V gene lookup returns CDR1 MGHRA and CDR2 YSYEKL. Between the trimmed V and J ends, which lost 3 bases and 4 bases, there was a span of 15 bases. For the CDR3, the DNA is TGCGCCAGCAGCCATGGAGGGGGTTTACCCTATGGCTACACCTTC. It specifies CASSHGGGLPYGYTF.

This clonotype was observed at least ten times. This rearrangement joins TRBV29-1 to TRBJ2-7; possible D gene TRBD1, 6 bases. CDR1 SQVTM and CDR2 ANQGSEA come from the germline V gene. V shed 5 bases and J shed 4 bases, with 9 bases lying between them. The CDR3 is 11 amino acids. The CDR3 region is CSVRRGYEQYF. The CDR3 nucleotides read TGCAGCGTTCGCAGGGGTTACGAGCAGTACTTC.

This chain joins TRBV6-1 and TRBJ1-2; D is possibly TRBD1 (6 bases). The CDR3 extends over 15 amino acids. V was shortened by 7 bases and J by 2 bases, with 17 bases between the two germline ends. Germline lookup yields CDR1 MNHNS and CDR2 SASEGT. For the CDR3, the DNA is TGTGCCAGCATGGTCGGGGGCGCAGCAAACTATGGCTACACCTTC. Translated, it gives CASMVGGAANYGYTF.

Note on this clonotype: The junction and the germline gene differ at one end; a read error may be behind it. V and J are TRBV5-1 and TRBJ2-7; 11 nucleotides agree with TRBD2. CDR3 size: 15 residues. The germline gives CDR1 SGHRS, CDR2 YFSETQ. The CDR3 bases are TGCGCCAGCAGCTTGGGACTAGCGGGACCCTACGAGCAGTGCTTC. It codes for CASSLGLAGPYEQCF.

The chain has TRBV6-2 or TRBV6-3 and TRBJ2-5; 8 bases are shared with TRBD1. V shed 6 bases and J 2 bases; nucleotides not matched to a gene: 14. There are 17 residues in the CDR3. Germline V lookup: CDR1 MNHEY, CDR2 SVGEGT. The CDR3: CASRSRAQGARQETQYF. As DNA, the CDR3 is TGTGCCAGCAGATCCCGTGCTCAGGGGGCGCGACAAGAGACCCAGTACTTC.

The sample holds a few counts of this clonotype. The V gene is TRBV6-2 or TRBV6-3, the J gene TRBJ1-1, with TRBD1 matching over 9 bases. Trimming removed 4 bases from V and 5 bases from J; junction bases left unmatched: 5. The CDR3 totals 14 residues. Germline CDR1 MNHEY, CDR2 SVGEGT. The CDR3 DNA follows: TGTGCCAGCAGTTGGACAGGGGCCTGGACTGAAGCTTTCTTT. It specifies CASSWTGAWTEAFF.